This TCR beta chain was sequenced during a study of HIV-infected patients and healthy controls. Notes on the study in general: Study cohorts differed slightly in age and sex, but this did not explain diversity differences. In HIV-infected patients, the apparent post-therapy Gini index recovery did not replicate in size-matched data. Eight alpha and eight beta V genes differed significantly in mean usage between HIV-infected patients and controls.

This clonotype is deemed medium-sized (0.01 to 0.1%). The antigen is not known. Per the germline V gene, CDR1 is SQVTM and CDR2 is ANQGSEA. The CDR3 is made up of 13 amino acids. V was cut by 4 bases and J by 0 bases, with 8 bases left in between. The repertoire came from unfractionated whole blood and reflected all unsorted peripheral T cells. cDNA was made from about 500 ng RNA using alpha and beta constant primers. Separate chain-specific third strand synthesis with multiplexing indices produced the alpha and beta libraries. One primer pair amplified all rearrangements per chain; each cDNA got molecular barcodes. Via MiXCR, TCRdb re-called the 5' RACE reads, giving one row per CDR3 protein. Of about 8,500 distinct CDR3 sequences listed, roughly 5.8% are singletons.

The source material was blood. The V and J genes are TRBV29-1 and TRBJ2-3; a possible D gene is TRBD2 (6 bases). The clonotype was recovered from an adult in good health. The CDR3 protein is CSVVGGSTDTQYF. The CDR3 DNA sequence: TGCAGCGTTGTGGGGGGTAGCACAGATACGCAGTATTTT.